The clone carrying this TCR beta chain was detected only once. The antigen is not known. The sample is drawn from a study of OX40 agonist ivuxolimab in advanced cancers. As for the study in general: Partial responses, seen in three patients, involved one hepatocellular carcinoma and two cutaneous melanomas.

The protocol was immunoSEQ multiplex PCR, while the TCRdb copy is restricted to in-frame clones and leaves out a portion. The sample comprises about 80,000 clones, 80% to 90% of which are singletons, and 0.25% to 0.4% rests with the top ten. The V gene end was trimmed by 2 bases and the J gene end by 0 bases; junction bases not matched to a gene: 3. CDR1 is MNHEY, CDR2 SMNVEV, per germline (reference sequence). The CDR3 totals 15 residues. General study findings and limits: Expanded clones belonging to CD8+ T cells outnumbered, on average, those of CD4+. Partial responders receiving 0.1-3.0 mg/kg showed among the lowest clonal expansion.

The input for sequencing was CD4+ or CD8+ T cells sorted from blood, taken in a trial of the OX40 agonist ivuxolimab. The receptor was isolated from an adult with an advanced solid tumor such as melanoma, head and neck, liver or kidney cancer. The rearrangement joins TRBV27 to TRBJ2-7, with 8 bases identical to TRBD1. Here the CDR3 reads CASSLGQGLSYEQYF. CDR3 DNA sequence: TGTGCCAGCAGTTTAGGACAGGGCCTCTCCTACGAGCAGTACTTC.